This TCR beta chain was observed in a study of shared clonotypes between healthy human individuals. Background on the study: Donors were two women and a few men aged 18 to 49.

The donors, healthy adults who were HIV-negative, had experienced no recent acute infections or vaccinations. About this clone itself: Its antigen is unidentified.

Study findings and constraints: In contrast to clonotypes shared by all four donors, non-shared clonotypes had lower generation probabilities.

The protocol was immunoSEQ multiplex PCR, while the TCRdb copy is restricted to in-frame clones and leaves out a portion. Among roughly 2.2 million clones, about nine tenths were seen once, and the ten largest hold 0.37%. This clonotype originated in a man younger than 35 in good health. Some clones in this sample may be carry-over from other donors' samples. The sample was naive CD4+ T cells from PBMCs. Subset specified: CD45RA+ positively selected.

The CDR3, as DNA: TGCGCCAGCAGACCTACCTTTAAAGACTACAATGAGCAGTTCTTC. Translated, it gives CASRPTFKDYNEQFF. The chain links TRBV4-1 to TRBJ2-1; D is unresolved. The V end was cut by 6 bases, the J end by 3 bases, with 15 bases between. The CDR3 consists of 15 residues. Per the germline V gene, CDR1 is MGHRA and CDR2 is YSYEKL.